The present T cell receptor (beta chain) was sequenced within a study of T-cell reconstitution after alpha-beta-depleted transplantation in children. Preparation of the TCRbeta library used unique molecular identifiers. TCRdb called the PCR reads again in MiXCR, with one record for every CDR3 protein. The sample includes some 220,000 distinct CDR3 sequences, about a tenth of them seen just once. This clonotype was seen many times. Trimming stripped 4 bases from V and 4 bases from J, with 14 bases between. Germline loops: CDR1 SQVTM, CDR2 ANQGSEA. The CDR3 has 13 residues. Sample: PBMCs from the stem cell graft donor, taken from the stem cell graft. J is TRBJ2-7 and V is TRBV29-1, with D perhaps given as TRBD1 or TRBD2 (6 bases each). The receptor comes from a human donor who donated a stem cell graft to a child with acute lymphoblastic leukemia. In nucleotides, the CDR3 is TGCAGCGTTGCGGCCGGGGGCGAATACGAGCAGTACTTC. This sequence encodes CSVAAGGEYEQYF.